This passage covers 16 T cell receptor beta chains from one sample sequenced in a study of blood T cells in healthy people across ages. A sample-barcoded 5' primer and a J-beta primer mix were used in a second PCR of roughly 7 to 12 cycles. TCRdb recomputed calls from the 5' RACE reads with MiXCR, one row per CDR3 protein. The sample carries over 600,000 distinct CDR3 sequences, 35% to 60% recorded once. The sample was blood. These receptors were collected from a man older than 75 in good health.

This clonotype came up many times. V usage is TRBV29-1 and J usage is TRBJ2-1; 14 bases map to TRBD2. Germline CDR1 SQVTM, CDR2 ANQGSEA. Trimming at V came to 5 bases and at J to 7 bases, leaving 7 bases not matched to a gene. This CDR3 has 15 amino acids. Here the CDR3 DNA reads TGCAGCGTTTGGTCCGGGACTAGCGGGAGTAATGAGCAGTTCTTC. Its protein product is CSVWSGTSGSNEQFF.

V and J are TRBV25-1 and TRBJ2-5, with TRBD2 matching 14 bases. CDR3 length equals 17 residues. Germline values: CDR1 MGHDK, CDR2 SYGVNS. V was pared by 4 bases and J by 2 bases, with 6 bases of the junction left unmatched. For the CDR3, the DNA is TGTGCCAGCAGTGGGGGACTAGCGGGGGACCTTCAAGAGACCCAGTACTTC. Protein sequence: CASSGGLAGDLQETQYF.

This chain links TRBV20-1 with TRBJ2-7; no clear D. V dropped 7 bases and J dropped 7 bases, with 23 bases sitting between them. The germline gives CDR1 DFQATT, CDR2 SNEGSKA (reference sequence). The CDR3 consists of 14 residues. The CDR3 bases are TGCAGTGGTCGTAGGCCGCATTCCTACAATGAGCAGTACTTC. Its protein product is CSGRRPHSYNEQYF.

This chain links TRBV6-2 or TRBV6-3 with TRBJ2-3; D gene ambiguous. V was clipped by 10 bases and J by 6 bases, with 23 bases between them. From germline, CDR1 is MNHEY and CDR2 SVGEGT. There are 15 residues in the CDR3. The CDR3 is CATQVEASYSDTQYF. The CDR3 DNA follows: TGTGCCACTCAGGTCGAAGCCTCATATTCCGATACGCAGTATTTT.

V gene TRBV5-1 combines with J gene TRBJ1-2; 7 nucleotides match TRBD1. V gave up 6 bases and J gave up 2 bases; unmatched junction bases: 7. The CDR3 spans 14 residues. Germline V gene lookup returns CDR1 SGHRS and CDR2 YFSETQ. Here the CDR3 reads CASNLWTGNYGYTF. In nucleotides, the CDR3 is TGCGCCAGCAACCTATGGACAGGCAACTATGGCTACACCTTC.

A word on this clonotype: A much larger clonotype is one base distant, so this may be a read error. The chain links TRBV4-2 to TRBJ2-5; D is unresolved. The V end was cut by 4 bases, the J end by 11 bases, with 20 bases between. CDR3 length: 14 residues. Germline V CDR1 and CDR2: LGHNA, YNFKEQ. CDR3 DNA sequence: TGTGCCAGCAGCCTCGAATCTGGGTCGAGTGAGCAGTACTTC. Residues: CASSLESGSSEQYF.

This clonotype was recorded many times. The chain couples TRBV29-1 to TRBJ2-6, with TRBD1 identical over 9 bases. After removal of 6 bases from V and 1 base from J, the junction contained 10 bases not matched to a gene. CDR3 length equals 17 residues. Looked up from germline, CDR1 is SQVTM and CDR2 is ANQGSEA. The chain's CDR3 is CSVDNRDRASGANVLTF. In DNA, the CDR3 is TGCAGCGTCGACAACCGGGACAGGGCTTCTGGGGCCAACGTCCTGACTTTC.

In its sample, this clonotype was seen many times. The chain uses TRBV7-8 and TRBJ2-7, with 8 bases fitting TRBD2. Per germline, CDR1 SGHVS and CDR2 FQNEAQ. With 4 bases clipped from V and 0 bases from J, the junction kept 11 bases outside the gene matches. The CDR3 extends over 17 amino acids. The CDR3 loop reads CASSSGVAGSSSYEQYF. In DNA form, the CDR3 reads TGTGCCAGCAGCTCGGGAGTAGCGGGATCAAGCTCCTACGAGCAGTACTTC.

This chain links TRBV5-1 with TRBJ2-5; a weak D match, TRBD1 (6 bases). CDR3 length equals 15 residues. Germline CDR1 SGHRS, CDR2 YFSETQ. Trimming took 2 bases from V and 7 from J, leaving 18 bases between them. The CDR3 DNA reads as TGCGCCAGCAGCTTCCTACAGGGACGGCCGGGGACCCAGTACTTC. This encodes CASSFLQGRPGTQYF.

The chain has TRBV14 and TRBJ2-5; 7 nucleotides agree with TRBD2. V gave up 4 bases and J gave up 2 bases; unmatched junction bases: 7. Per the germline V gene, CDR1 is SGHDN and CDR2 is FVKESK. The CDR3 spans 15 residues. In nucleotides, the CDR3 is TGTGCCAGCAGCCGCCTTAGCGGGCCTCAAGAGACCCAGTACTTC. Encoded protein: CASSRLSGPQETQYF.

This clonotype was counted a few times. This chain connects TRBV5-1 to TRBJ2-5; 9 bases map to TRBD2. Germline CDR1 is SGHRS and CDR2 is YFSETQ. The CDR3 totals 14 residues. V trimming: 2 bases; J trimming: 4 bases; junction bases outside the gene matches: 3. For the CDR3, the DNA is TGCGCCAGCAGCTTCGGACTAGCGTCAGAGACCCAGTACTTC. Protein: CASSFGLASETQYF.

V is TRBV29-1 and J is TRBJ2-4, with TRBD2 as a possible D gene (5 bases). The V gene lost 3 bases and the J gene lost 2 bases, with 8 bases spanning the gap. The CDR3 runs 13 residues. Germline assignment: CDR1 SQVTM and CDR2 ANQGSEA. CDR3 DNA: TGCAGCGTTGAGACGGGGTCCAAAAACATTCAGTACTTC. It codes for CSVETGSKNIQYF.

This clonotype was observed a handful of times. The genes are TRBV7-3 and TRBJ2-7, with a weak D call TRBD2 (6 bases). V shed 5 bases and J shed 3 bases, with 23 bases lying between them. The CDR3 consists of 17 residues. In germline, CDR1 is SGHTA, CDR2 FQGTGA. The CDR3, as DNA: TGTGCCAGCAGCAAACTCGGAGGGACCTCTGACCTCTACGAGCAGTACTTC. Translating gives CASSKLGGTSDLYEQYF. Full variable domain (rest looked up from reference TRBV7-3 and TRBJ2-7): GAGVSQTPSNKVTEKGKYVELRCDPISGHTALYWYRQSLGQGPEFLIYFQGTGAADDSGLPNDRFFAVRPEGSVSTLKIQRTERGDSAVYLCASSKLGGTSDLYEQYFGPGTRLTVT.

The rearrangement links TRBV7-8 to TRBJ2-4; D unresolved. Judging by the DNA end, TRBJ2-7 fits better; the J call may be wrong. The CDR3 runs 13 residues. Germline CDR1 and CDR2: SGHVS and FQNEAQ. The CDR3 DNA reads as TGTGCCAGCAGCTTAACGCTGGGCCACGAGCAGTACTTC. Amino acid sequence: CASSLTLGHEQYF.

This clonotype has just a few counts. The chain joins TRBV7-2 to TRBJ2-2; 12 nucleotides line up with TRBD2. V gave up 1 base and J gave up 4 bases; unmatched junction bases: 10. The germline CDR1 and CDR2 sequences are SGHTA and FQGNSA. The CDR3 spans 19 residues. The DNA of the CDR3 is TGTGCCAGCAGCTTAGTCCGACTAGCGGGAGCTCTTACCACCGGGGAGCTGTTTTTT. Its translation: CASSLVRLAGALTTGELFF.

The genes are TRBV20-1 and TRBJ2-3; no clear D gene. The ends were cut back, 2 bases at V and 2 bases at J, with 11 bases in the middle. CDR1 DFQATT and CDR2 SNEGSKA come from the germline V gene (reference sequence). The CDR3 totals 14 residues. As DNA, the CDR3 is TGCAGTGCTAGAACGACGACCGACACAGATACGCAGTATTTT. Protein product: CSARTTTDTDTQYF.